Following are 11 T cell receptor beta chains from one sample sequenced in a study of human T cells and chemical hapten exposure. A single record per CDR3 protein comes from TCRdb applying MiXCR to the RACE reads. Of fewer than 130,000 distinct CDR3 sequences in the sample, about 11% are singletons; the top ten hold 3.5%. Time point given: patch test 1, 2 weeks after DPC sensitization. Indicated treatment: therapeutic diphenylcyclopropenone sensitization with weekly scalp DPC. The sample was whole blood, taken in connection with sensitization to the hapten diphenylcyclopropenone (DPC). The receptors derive from a woman in her forties with alopecia areata. Some clones in this sample may be carry-over from other donors' samples.

This clonotype turned up a few times. The V call is TRBV9, the J call TRBJ2-7; the match to TRBD2 covers 12 bases. V shed 3 bases, J shed 5 bases, and the junction held 9 bases outside the gene matches. Per germline, CDR1 SGDLS and CDR2 YYNGEE. This CDR3 spans 16 amino acids. CDR3 residues: CASSAGASGRAHEQYF. In nucleotides, the CDR3 is TGTGCCAGCAGCGCCGGGGCTAGCGGGAGGGCCCACGAGCAGTACTTC. Combining the CDR3 with reference TRBV9 and TRBJ2-7 gives the whole variable domain DSGVTQTPKHLITATGQRVTLRCSPRSGDLSVYWYQQSLDQGLQFLIQYYNGEERAKGNILERFSAQQFPDLHSELNLSSLELGDSALYFCASSAGASGRAHEQYFGPGTRLTVT.

This chain uses TRBV10-1 with TRBJ1-1; weak D call: TRBD1 (6 bases). This CDR3 contains 13 residues. Germline CDR1 is WNHNN and CDR2 is SYGVQD (reference sequence). V was cut by 3 bases and J by 8 bases, with 13 bases left in between. The CDR3 DNA follows: TGCGCCAGCAGTGAATCAGTGACAGGAGAAGCTTTCTTT. Translating it yields CASSESVTGEAFF.

A few counts support this clonotype. The V and J genes are TRBV7-2 and TRBJ2-3, with D unresolved. Germline V CDR1 and CDR2: SGHTA, FQGNSA. The CDR3 has 13 residues. V was pared by 5 bases and J by 6 bases, with 12 bases between. CDR3 sequence reads: CASSPYQADTQYF. CDR3 in DNA: TGTGCCAGCAGCCCCTACCAGGCCGATACGCAGTATTTT.

This clonotype has a count of ten or more. The gene calls are TRBV15 and TRBJ1-1; a possible D gene is TRBD1 (5 bases). This CDR3 is 12 amino acids long. The V gene's germline CDR1 is LNHNV and CDR2 YYDKDF (reference sequence). V dropped 3 bases and J dropped 7 bases, with 9 bases sitting between them. CDR3 coding DNA: TGTGCCACCAGCAGTGACAGTTTTGAAGCTTTCTTT. This gives the protein CATSSDSFEAFF.

The gene calls are TRBV7-2 and TRBJ2-1; TRBD2 aligns across 7 bases. Germline trimming cut 6 bases from V and 7 bases from J; bases unmatched to any gene: 9. The germline gives CDR1 SGHTA, CDR2 FQGNSA. The CDR3 contains 14 residues. In nucleotides, the CDR3 is TGTGCCAGCAGTTCTGCGGGAGTGGGAAATGAGCAGTTCTTC. Protein sequence: CASSSAGVGNEQFF.

This clonotype has just a few counts. The chain recombines TRBV7-9 with TRBJ2-3; 9 bases agree with TRBD1. From germline, CDR1 is SEHNR and CDR2 FQNEAQ (reference sequence). V trimming: 4 bases; J trimming: 8 bases; junction bases outside the gene matches: 13. The CDR3 spans 16 residues. The CDR3 protein is CASSSNMGQGWGTQYF. The CDR3 DNA follows: TGTGCCAGCAGCTCGAATATGGGACAGGGTTGGGGTACGCAGTATTTT.

This clonotype has ten or more counts. This chain links TRBV6-2 or TRBV6-3 with TRBJ2-1; D unclear. V was cut by 4 bases and J by 9 bases, with 10 bases left in between. The CDR3 loop spans 12 amino acids. Germline V lookup: CDR1 MNHEY, CDR2 SVGEGT. Here the CDR3 reads CASSSLAPEQFF. The CDR3 nucleotides read TGTGCCAGCAGTTCCTTAGCCCCTGAGCAGTTCTTC.

This clonotype was seen ten or more times. The chain recombines TRBV6-5 with TRBJ1-1; no reliable D call. The CDR3 is 15 amino acids. Trimming shortened V by 5 bases and J by 1 base, and 14 bases separated the two germline ends. The germline V gene has CDR1 MNHEY and CDR2 SVGAGI. CDR3 sequence: CASSTTVFRNTEAFF. CDR3 coding DNA: TGTGCCAGCAGTACCACAGTTTTTCGGAACACTGAAGCTTTCTTT.

CDR3 sequence: CASTRGSGSTDTQYF. In DNA form, the CDR3 reads TGTGCCAGCACCCGAGGTAGCGGGAGCACAGATACGCAGTATTTT. The rearrangement uses TRBV7-8 and TRBJ2-3, with 7 nucleotides matching TRBD2. Germline CDR1 is SGHVS and CDR2 is FQNEAQ. CDR3 length equals 15 residues. With 7 bases clipped from V and 0 bases from J, the junction kept 7 bases outside the gene matches.

This clonotype has at least ten counts. The chain has TRBV27 and TRBJ2-7; 9 nucleotides line up with TRBD1. CDR1 and CDR2 (germline): MNHEY, SMNVEV (reference sequence). This CDR3 has 13 residues. With 7 bases clipped from V and 4 bases from J, the junction kept 5 bases outside the gene matches. The CDR3 region is CASTGQGKYEQYF. The CDR3 DNA sequence: TGTGCCAGCACGGGACAGGGAAAGTACGAGCAGTACTTC.

This clonotype was observed many times. The chain links TRBV7-2 to TRBJ2-3, with 8 bases identical to TRBD1. This CDR3 spans 14 amino acids. J was trimmed by 5 bases and V by 2 bases; bases with no gene match: 3. Per germline, CDR1 SGHTA and CDR2 FQGNSA. The CDR3 nucleotides read TGTGCCAGCAGCTTACAGGGGGCGGAAGATACGCAGTATTTT. Its protein product is CASSLQGAEDTQYF.